This is a list of T cell receptor beta chains from one sample in a study of T cell responses to AZD1222 COVID-19 vaccine. Assay used: immunoSEQ multiplex PCR; TCRdb lists only in-frame clones, some missing. Of 150,000 or so clones in the sample, 85% to 95% were seen once. The specimen comprised peripheral blood, sampled on day 0 of AZD1222 vaccination. The receptors were gathered from an adult in good health. CDR3s include the opening cysteine and the closing phenylalanine or tryptophan. The D gene is left open where the match is weak. Where a row states a size, it is once, few, many or the class of an expanded clone; other rows omit it.

V gene,J gene,clone size,D gene,CDR3 protein,CDR3 DNA
TRBV7-3,TRBJ1-1,.,.,CASSLAANTEAFF,TGTGCCAGCAGCTTGGCAGCGAACACTGAAGCTTTCTTT
TRBV30,TRBJ1-2,.,TRBD1,CAWRTSGTGVYGYTF,TGTGCCTGGAGGACCTCCGGGACAGGCGTTTATGGCTACACCTTC
TRBV6-5,TRBJ2-7,.,TRBD1,CASSLRTGGYEQYF,TGTGCCAGCAGTTTACGGACAGGGGGCTACGAGCAGTACTTC
TRBV14,TRBJ1-1,.,.,CASSQISTHDTEAFF,TGTGCCAGCAGCCAGATCAGTACCCACGACACTGAAGCTTTCTTT
TRBV2,TRBJ1-2,.,TRBD1,CASSASTTGHYGYTF,TGTGCCAGCAGCGCGAGTACGACAGGGCACTATGGCTACACCTTC
TRBV9,TRBJ2-3,.,.,CASSVSNRASTDTQYF,TGTGCCAGCAGCGTATCAAATAGGGCCAGCACAGATACGCAGTATTTT
TRBV6-5,TRBJ1-5,.,.,CASSPGRNQPQHF,TGTGCCAGCAGCCCGGGGCGCAATCAGCCCCAGCATTTT
TRBV2,TRBJ2-2,.,.,CASSGQDTGELFF,TGTGCCAGCAGTGGTCAAGATACCGGGGAGCTGTTTTTT
TRBV24-1,TRBJ2-3,.,TRBD1,CATSDRTGSTSTDTQYF,TGTGCCACCAGTGATCGGACAGGGTCAACTAGCACAGATACGCAGTATTTT
TRBV5-1,TRBJ2-7,few,.,CASSLDPGTYEQYF,TGCGCCAGCAGCTTGGATCCAGGTACCTACGAGCAGTACTTC
TRBV28,TRBJ1-1,.,.,CASWTVAPEAFF,TGTGCCAGTTGGACGGTAGCTCCTGAAGCTTTCTTT
TRBV6-5,TRBJ1-5,.,.,CASTQGYQPQHF,TGTGCCAGTACACAGGGTTATCAGCCCCAGCATTTT
TRBV11-2,TRBJ1-1,.,.,CASSLVSDTEAFF,TGTGCCAGCAGCTTAGTATCCGACACTGAAGCTTTCTTT
TRBV7-9,TRBJ1-1,.,.,CASSLAGAGDTEAFF,TGTGCCAGCAGCTTAGCCGGGGCTGGGGACACTGAAGCTTTCTTT
TRBV5-1,TRBJ2-2,.,.,CASRGGSPNTGELFF,TGCGCCAGCAGGGGAGGAAGTCCTAACACCGGGGAGCTGTTTTTT
TRBV3-1/TRBV3-2,TRBJ1-6,.,.,CASRADKGNSPLHF,TGTGCCAGCAGAGCCGACAAGGGGAATTCACCCCTCCACTTT
TRBV18,TRBJ2-7,.,.,CASSPGSDEQYF,TGTGCCAGCTCACCAGGGTCCGACGAGCAGTACTTC
TRBV4-1,TRBJ1-1,.,.,CASSQEKDGQLAEAFF,TGCGCCAGCAGCCAAGAAAAGGACGGCCAACTCGCTGAAGCTTTCTTT
TRBV24-1,TRBJ2-1,.,.,CATSDGPSSYNEQFF,TGTGCCACCAGTGACGGACCGAGCTCCTACAATGAGCAGTTCTTC
TRBV7-9,TRBJ1-2,.,TRBD1,CASSPGQSYGYTF,TGTGCCAGCAGCCCGGGACAGAGTTATGGCTACACCTTC
TRBV5-4,TRBJ1-2,.,.,CASSFLAEGLGGYTF,TGTGCCAGCAGCTTCCTCGCGGAGGGGCTAGGCGGCTACACCTTC
TRBV3-1/TRBV3-2,TRBJ1-1,.,.,CASSQAQVYTEAFF,TGTGCCAGCAGCCAGGCACAGGTTTACACTGAAGCTTTCTTT
TRBV3-1/TRBV3-2,TRBJ1-1,.,.,CTSSLARASTEAFF,TGTACCAGCAGCCTGGCCAGGGCGAGTACTGAAGCTTTCTTT
TRBV4-1,TRBJ1-1,.,.,CASSLLGSSGTEAFF,TGCGCCAGCAGCCTACTAGGATCTAGCGGCACTGAAGCTTTCTTT
TRBV11-3,TRBJ1-1,.,.,CASSFTNTEAFF,TGTGCCAGCAGCTTCACGAACACTGAAGCTTTCTTT
TRBV6-4,TRBJ2-1,.,.,CASSPETDGGSEQFF,TGTGCCAGCAGCCCAGAAACCGACGGTGGGAGTGAGCAGTTCTTC
TRBV18,TRBJ2-1,.,.,CASSTGLYNEQFF,TGTGCCAGCTCTACGGGACTCTACAATGAGCAGTTCTTC
TRBV2,TRBJ1-2,.,TRBD1,CASSAGQGGDYGYTF,TGTGCCAGCAGTGCCGGACAGGGGGGGGACTATGGCTACACCTTC
TRBV6-5,TRBJ1-1,.,.,CASSFARRLNTEAFF,TGTGCCAGCAGTTTCGCTAGGAGACTGAACACTGAAGCTTTCTTT
TRBV28,TRBJ2-7,few,.,CASSPGQTYEQYF,TGTGCCAGCAGCCCAGGACAGACCTACGAGCAGTACTTC
TRBV24-1,TRBJ2-1,once,.,CATSDPGAGDNEQFF,TGTGCCACCAGTGATCCCGGGGCCGGAGACAATGAGCAGTTCTTC
TRBV5-1,TRBJ2-5,once,.,CASSFLGTAEETQYF,TGCGCCAGCAGCTTCCTGGGGACCGCCGAGGAGACCCAGTACTTC
TRBV28,TRBJ2-7,.,TRBD1,CASGRTGKIYGQYF,TGTGCCAGCGGACGGACAGGCAAGATTTATGGGCAGTACTTC
TRBV7-9,TRBJ2-1,.,TRBD2,CASSLALAAYNEQFF,TGTGCCAGCAGCTTAGCACTAGCGGCTTACAATGAGCAGTTCTTC
TRBV6-5,TRBJ1-4,.,.,CASSYVQGGEKLFF,TGTGCCAGCAGTTACGTACAGGGTGGGGAAAAACTGTTTTTT
TRBV5-1,TRBJ2-7,once,TRBD1,CASSVDRAYEQYF,TGCGCCAGCAGCGTAGACAGGGCCTACGAGCAGTACTTC
TRBV7-2,TRBJ1-3,.,.,CASSLAGAASGNTIYF,TGTGCCAGCAGCTTAGCGGGGGCCGCCTCTGGAAACACCATATATTTT
TRBV30,TRBJ2-2,.,.,CAWSAANTGELFF,TGTGCCTGGAGTGCAGCGAACACCGGGGAGCTGTTTTTT
TRBV7-9,TRBJ2-7,.,.,CASRGNLGRTYEQYF,TGTGCCAGCAGGGGCAATTTGGGAAGGACCTACGAGCAGTACTTC
TRBV10-3,TRBJ1-6,.,.,CAISESGQGSPLHF,TGTGCCATCAGTGAGTCGGGACAAGGTTCACCCCTCCACTTT
TRBV12-3/TRBV12-4,TRBJ1-4,once,.,CASSFRDRIALFF,TGTGCCAGCAGTTTCCGGGACCGGATCGCGCTGTTTTTT
TRBV9,TRBJ1-3,.,TRBD1,CASSLNRGRGGNTIYF,TGTGCCAGCAGCCTTAACAGGGGGCGAGGAGGAAACACCATATATTTT
TRBV15,TRBJ2-1,.,.,CATSRGNEQFF,TGTGCCACCAGCAGAGGAAATGAGCAGTTCTTC
TRBV7-8,TRBJ1-2,once,.,CASSTSAIGIGYTF,TGTGCCAGCAGCACTTCTGCGATCGGGATCGGCTACACCTTC
TRBV19,TRBJ2-3,.,.,CATRSQADTQYF,TGTGCCACTAGATCACAGGCAGATACGCAGTATTTT
TRBV5-6,TRBJ1-2,.,.,CASSLQVYGYTF,TGTGCCAGCAGCCTACAGGTTTATGGCTACACCTTC
TRBV7-8,TRBJ2-5,.,.,CASSLALAGLQQETQYF,TGTGCCAGCAGCTTAGCGTTGGCAGGCCTTCAGCAAGAGACCCAGTACTTC
TRBV5-1,TRBJ2-3,.,TRBD2,CASSFSGTSGGRDTQYF,TGCGCCAGCAGCTTTTCCGGGACTAGCGGGGGGAGGGATACGCAGTATTTT
TRBV7-2,TRBJ1-1,.,.,CASSLAGETEAFF,TGTGCCAGCAGCTTAGCAGGGGAAACTGAAGCTTTCTTT
TRBV3-1/TRBV3-2,TRBJ2-1,.,TRBD2,CASSQSIAGRSYNEQFF,TGTGCCAGCAGCCAATCGATAGCGGGGCGTTCCTACAATGAGCAGTTCTTC
TRBV7-2,TRBJ1-4,.,.,CASSLRGANEKLFF,TGTGCCAGCAGCTTAAGGGGCGCTAATGAAAAACTGTTTTTT
TRBV11-3,TRBJ2-1,.,.,CASSLGRRSYNEQFF,TGTGCCAGCAGCTTAGGACGGAGATCCTACAATGAGCAGTTCTTC
TRBV12-3/TRBV12-4,TRBJ2-1,.,.,CASTTINEQFF,TGTGCCAGCACGACAATTAATGAGCAGTTCTTC
TRBV24-1,TRBJ2-5,.,.,CATSEKFMGGETQYF,TGTGCCACCAGTGAAAAGTTTATGGGAGGTGAGACCCAGTACTTC
TRBV5-1,TRBJ1-3,.,TRBD1,CASRGQGVSNTIYF,TGCGCCAGCAGGGGACAGGGTGTTAGTAACACCATATATTTT